Below, 13 T cell receptor beta chains from the same sample are listed, as sequenced in a study of shared clonotypes between healthy human individuals. Cells designated naive CD8 were CD45RO-negative and were positively selected for CCR7, with terminally differentiated effector memory CD45RA+ cells excluded. The assay was immunoSEQ multiplex PCR, and TCRdb's table has in-frame clones only and misses some. The profile shows some 740,000 clones, 80% to 95% of them singletons. Sequencing was done on a sample of naive CD8+ T cells sorted from blood. These receptor sequences come from a man between 25 and 39 years old in good health.

The rearrangement joins TRBV7-6 to TRBJ2-7, with 8 bases fitting TRBD2. V trimming: 1 base; J trimming: 3 bases; junction bases outside the gene matches: 5. This CDR3 is 15 amino acids long. The V gene's germline CDR1 is SGHVS and CDR2 FNYEAQ. In DNA form, the CDR3 reads TGTGCCAGCAGCTTAGAAACTAGCGGCCTCTACGAGCAGTACTTC. This codes for CASSLETSGLYEQYF.

The genes are TRBV5-1 and TRBJ1-4; no definite D call. Trimming removed 0 bases from V and 6 bases from J, with 12 bases in between. This CDR3 is built from 15 residues. Germline V CDR1 and CDR2: SGHRS, YFSETQ. CDR3 sequence reads: CASSLGNPWDEKLFF. CDR3 nucleotides: TGCGCCAGCAGCTTGGGGAATCCCTGGGATGAAAAACTGTTTTTT.

The gene calls are TRBV6-6 and TRBJ1-1, with 7 bases lining up with TRBD1. The CDR3 is made up of 15 amino acids. With V trimmed by 2 bases and J by 0 bases, 3 bases remained unmatched. Germline-derived CDR1 and CDR2 are MNHNY and SVGAGI (reference sequence). DNA for the CDR3: TGTGCCAGCAGTTACATTCAGGGGGTGAACACTGAAGCTTTCTTT. It codes for CASSYIQGVNTEAFF.

The rearrangement uses TRBV5-6 and TRBJ1-2, with D possibly matching TRBD1 (6 bases). The ends were cut back, 0 bases at V and 8 bases at J, with 14 bases in the middle. CDR3 length equals 14 residues. Germline V lookup: CDR1 SGHDT, CDR2 YYEEEE. In DNA, the CDR3 is TGTGCCAGCAGCTTGGACAGGGTGAGTGGAGGCTACACCTTC. This sequence encodes CASSLDRVSGGYTF.

The genes are TRBV6-5 and TRBJ1-2; a weak D match, TRBD1 (5 bases). V was cut by 2 bases and J by 7 bases, with 17 bases left in between. This CDR3 has 15 residues. Germline lookup yields CDR1 MNHEY and CDR2 SVGAGI. The CDR3 sequence is CASSYARESSLGYTF. The DNA of the CDR3 is TGTGCCAGCAGTTACGCCAGGGAGTCCTCGCTTGGCTACACCTTC.

V gene TRBV30 combines with J gene TRBJ2-2; 7 nucleotides line up with TRBD1. The CDR3 has 16 amino acids. Germline CDR1 reads GTSNPN; CDR2 reads SVGIG (reference sequence). The trim removed 0 bases at V and 4 bases at J, leaving 8 bases unmatched. Written as DNA, the CDR3 is TGTGCCTGGAGTGTACCGGACAGGAGAGTCACCGGGGAGCTGTTTTTT. This codes for CAWSVPDRRVTGELFF.

J is TRBJ2-1 and V is TRBV7-9; no clear D gene. Germline CDR1 is SEHNR and CDR2 is FQNEAQ (reference sequence). Trimming took 4 bases from V and 5 from J, leaving 12 bases between them. CDR3 length equals 14 residues. The CDR3 loop is CASSSTNSDNEQFF. CDR3 sequence (DNA): TGTGCCAGCAGCTCAACCAACAGTGACAATGAGCAGTTCTTC. Full variable domain (outside the CDR3, taken from reference TRBV7-9 and TRBJ2-1): DTGVSQNPRHKITKRGQNVTFRCDPISEHNRLYWYRQTLGQGPEFLTYFQNEAQLEKSRLLSDRFSAERPKGSFSTLEIQRTEQGDSAMYLCASSSTNSDNEQFFGPGTRLTVL.

The genes are TRBV6-6 and TRBJ1-5; tentatively, D is TRBD1 (5 bases). There are 14 residues in the CDR3. V gave up 0 bases and J gave up 7 bases, with 10 bases separating them. Germline V gene lookup returns CDR1 MNHNY and CDR2 SVGAGI (reference sequence). The CDR3 loop reads CASSYSNWDQPQHF. The CDR3 nucleotides read TGTGCCAGCAGTTACTCGAATTGGGACCAGCCCCAGCATTTT.

The V and J genes are TRBV6-1 and TRBJ2-7; D assignment may be TRBD1 or TRBD2 (5 bases each). Between the trimmed V and J ends, which lost 6 bases and 2 bases, there was a span of 14 bases. The CDR3 totals 14 residues. From germline, CDR1 is MNHNS and CDR2 SASEGT. The CDR3 protein is CASSERGVPYEQYF. In DNA, the CDR3 is TGTGCCAGCAGCGAAAGAGGGGTCCCCTACGAGCAGTACTTC.

The V call is TRBV7-9, the J call TRBJ2-5; 13 nucleotides match TRBD2. This CDR3 comprises 16 residues. J lost 5 bases, V lost 5 bases, and 8 bases had no gene match. Germline V lookup: CDR1 SEHNR, CDR2 FQNEAQ (reference sequence). CDR3 amino acids: CASSGPGLAGQETQYF. CDR3 bases: TGTGCCAGCAGCGGACCGGGACTAGCGGGACAGGAGACCCAGTACTTC.

This sequence joins TRBV6-1 and TRBJ2-7, with D perhaps TRBD2 (6 bases). This CDR3 contains 13 residues. Germline assignment: CDR1 MNHNS and CDR2 SASEGT. V lost 4 bases and J lost 3, with 10 bases in between. Here the CDR3 DNA reads TGTGCCAGCAGTGGACCGGGGGTCTACGAGCAGTACTTC. The encoded protein is CASSGPGVYEQYF.

Here the CDR3 DNA reads TGTGCCAGCAGCACACGGACTAGCGGGCGAGGGCCATACAATGAGCAGTTCTTC. As protein: CASSTRTSGRGPYNEQFF. The rearrangement joins TRBV13 to TRBJ2-1; the match to TRBD2 covers 11 bases. The J segment lost 4 bases and the V segment lost 5 bases, leaving 13 bases of the junction unmatched. The germline gives CDR1 PRHDT, CDR2 FYEKMQ (reference sequence). This CDR3 contains 18 residues.

This clone was observed a few times. V usage is TRBV30 and J usage is TRBJ1-5; a weak D match, TRBD1 (5 bases). The V gene lost 2 bases and the J gene lost 7 bases, with 15 bases spanning the gap. CDR1 and CDR2 from the germline V gene are GTSNPN and SVGIG (reference sequence). CDR3 length equals 14 residues. CDR3: CAWSWDGSGQPQHF. In nucleotides, the CDR3 is TGTGCCTGGAGTTGGGACGGCTCGGGGCAGCCCCAGCATTTT.